Included here is one T cell receptor (beta chain) sequence, with context. What it recognizes is unknown. V was clipped by 0 bases and J by 0 bases, with 9 bases between them. The V gene's germline CDR1 is SGHRS and CDR2 YFSETQ. The length of the CDR3 is 15 residues. The sample originates from a study of blood T cells in healthy people across ages. A J-beta primer mix and a sample-barcoded 5' primer were used in a second PCR of roughly 6 to 12 cycles. The yield of each sample was at least 2.5 million CDR3-containing paired-end reads. From the 5' RACE reads, TCRdb called clonotypes with MiXCR, one entry per CDR3 protein. Here the sample spans approximately 900,000 distinct CDR3 sequences, roughly 48% being singletons. Study-level findings and limits: A roughly linear age-dependent decrease characterized TCR beta diversity per million T cells. Naive CD4+ cell counts and diversity both ran higher in long-lived than in aged donors.

Source material: blood. This chain connects TRBV5-1 to TRBJ2-5; no definite D call. The receptor was isolated from a man aged 25 to 40 in good health. CDR3 bases: TGCGCCAGCAGCTTGGCGGGCGTAGACCAAGAGACCCAGTACTTC. Translating gives CASSLAGVDQETQYF.